Presented here are 22 T cell receptor beta chains from one specimen sequenced in a study of OX40 agonist ivuxolimab in advanced cancers. The method was immunoSEQ multiplex PCR; TCRdb's version includes in-frame clones alone and lacks a portion of them. The table shows roughly 36,000 clones, with 65% to 80% occurring only once. The source was CD4+ or CD8+ T cells sorted from blood, collected in a trial of the OX40 agonist ivuxolimab. Source of these receptors: an adult with an advanced solid tumor such as melanoma, head and neck, liver or kidney cancer.

This chain uses TRBV10-3 with TRBJ1-2, with D possibly TRBD1 on 5 matching bases. Germline V lookup: CDR1 ENHRY, CDR2 SYGVKD. The length of the CDR3 is 12 residues. Trimming removed 3 bases at V and 7 bases at J, with 9 bases between. The CDR3 region has the DNA TGTGCCATCAGTGACAGGGCTGGTGGCTACACCTTC. Its protein is CAISDRAGGYTF.

J is TRBJ2-1 and V is TRBV2; 16 bases map to TRBD2. CDR3 length equals 17 residues. Per the germline V gene, CDR1 is SNHLY and CDR2 is FYNNEI. J lost 3 bases, V lost 8 bases, and 7 bases had no gene match. The CDR3 region is CASGGTSGGAVYNEQFF. The CDR3 nucleotides are TGTGCCAGCGGTGGGACTAGCGGGGGGGCCGTCTACAATGAGCAGTTCTTC.

The genes are TRBV18 and TRBJ1-1; no clear D gene. From germline, CDR1 is KGHSH and CDR2 LQKENI. The CDR3 spans 16 residues. The germline V and J ends were trimmed by 1 base and 0 bases, with 12 bases remaining between them. Here the CDR3 reads CASSPLLHSMNTEAFF. The DNA of the CDR3 is TGTGCCAGCTCACCACTCCTTCACTCCATGAACACTGAAGCTTTCTTT.

V is TRBV11-2 and J is TRBJ2-1; D possibly corresponds to TRBD2 (5 bases). CDR1 is SGHAT and CDR2 is FQNNGV in the germline V gene. Trimming stripped 0 bases from V and 8 bases from J, with 8 bases between. The CDR3 runs to 13 residues. The CDR3 loop reads CASSLDMRDEQFF. Here the CDR3 DNA reads TGTGCCAGCAGCTTAGATATGAGGGATGAGCAGTTCTTC. The full variable domain, completed using reference TRBV11-2 and TRBJ2-1, is EAGVAQSPRYKIIEKRQSVAFWCNPISGHATLYWYQQILGQGPKLLIQFQNNGVVDDSQLPKDRFSAERLKGVDSTLKIQPAKLEDSAVYLCASSLDMRDEQFFGPGTRLTVL.

V gene TRBV30 combines with J gene TRBJ1-2; no definite D call. From germline, CDR1 is GTSNPN and CDR2 SVGIG (reference sequence). V was pared by 1 base and J by 0 bases, with 3 bases between. The CDR3 has 12 residues. The CDR3 protein is CAWSGANYGYTF. The CDR3 DNA follows: TGTGCCTGGAGTGGAGCTAACTATGGCTACACCTTC.

The rearrangement joins TRBV7-9 to TRBJ2-4; TRBD2 matches 8 bases. V trimming: 0 bases; J trimming: 5 bases; junction bases outside the gene matches: 3. Germline assignment: CDR1 SEHNR and CDR2 FQNEAQ (reference sequence). The CDR3 totals 15 residues. CDR3 bases: TGTGCCAGCAGCTTAGCGCGGGGGGACGAAAACATTCAGTACTTC. It yields the protein CASSLARGDENIQYF. The variable domain in full, with the rest retrieved from reference TRBV7-9 and TRBJ2-4, is DTGVSQNPRHKITKRGQNVTFRCDPISEHNRLYWYRQTLGQGPEFLTYFQNEAQLEKSRLLSDRFSAERPKGSFSTLEIQRTEQGDSAMYLCASSLARGDENIQYFGAGTRLSVL.

The V gene is TRBV30, the J gene TRBJ2-7; a possible D gene is TRBD1 (5 bases). Germline V gene sequence: CDR1 GTSNPN, CDR2 SVGIG (reference sequence). The CDR3 totals 12 residues. Trimming took 5 bases from V and 2 from J, leaving 10 bases between them. The CDR3: CAWGQSAYEQYF. For the CDR3, the DNA is TGTGCCTGGGGACAATCAGCCTACGAGCAGTACTTC. Using reference TRBV30 and TRBJ2-7 for the parts outside the CDR3, the full variable domain is SQTIHQWPATLVQPVGSPLSLECTVEGTSNPNLYWYRQAAGRGLQLLFYSVGIGQISSEVPQNLSASRPQDRQFILSSKKLLLSDSGFYLCAWGQSAYEQYFGPGTRLTVT.

The V gene is TRBV5-1, the J gene TRBJ2-5; 10 nucleotides agree with TRBD2. CDR3 size: 16 residues. The V segment lost 5 bases and the J segment 2 bases; nucleotides outside the gene matches: 9. Germline V CDR1 and CDR2: SGHRS, YFSETQ. CDR3 loop: CASSIAGLASQETQYF. In nucleotides, the CDR3 is TGCGCCAGCAGTATCGCGGGACTAGCGAGTCAAGAGACCCAGTACTTC. The variable domain in full, with the rest retrieved from reference TRBV5-1 and TRBJ2-5, is KAGVTQTPRYLIKTRGQQVTLSCSPISGHRSVSWYQQTPGQGLQFLFEYFSETQRNKGNFPGRFSGRQFSNSRSEMNVSTLELGDSALYLCASSIAGLASQETQYFGPGTRLLVL.

This clone showed up just a few times. The chain couples TRBV5-8 to TRBJ2-1, with 10 bases lining up with TRBD2. V lost 0 bases and J lost 4; bases outside the gene matches: 1. Germline V CDR1 and CDR2: SGHTS, YDEGEE. The CDR3 length is 15 residues. Here the CDR3 reads CASSLGSGGYNEQFF. CDR3 bases: TGTGCCAGCAGCTTGGGTAGCGGGGGGTACAATGAGCAGTTCTTC.

The chain couples TRBV21-1 to TRBJ2-7. TRBV21-1 is described as a pseudogene. The CDR3 runs to 12 residues. The CDR3 is CASSNRSYEQYV. CDR3 in DNA: TGTGCCAGCAGCAACAGATCGTATGAGCAGTACGTC.

The rearrangement uses TRBV5-6 and TRBJ2-7; no clear D gene. The ends were cut back, 0 bases at V and 6 bases at J, with 10 bases in the middle. The CDR3 runs to 13 residues. Germline V gene sequence: CDR1 SGHDT, CDR2 YYEEEE. The CDR3 here is CASSLGSNGEQYV. CDR3 coding DNA: TGTGCCAGCAGCTTGGGCTCTAACGGCGAGCAGTACGTC.

The chain recombines TRBV27 with TRBJ2-1; D uncertain. The V end lost 5 bases, the J end lost 7 bases, and 15 bases lay between the germline ends. This CDR3 spans 14 amino acids. CDR1 MNHEY and CDR2 SMNVEV come from the germline V gene (reference sequence). CDR3 protein: CASSPPGPRNEQFF. The CDR3, as DNA: TGTGCCAGCAGTCCTCCGGGCCCTCGGAATGAGCAGTTCTTC.

The V gene is TRBV19, the J gene TRBJ1-5, with TRBD1 identical over 9 bases. The V segment lost 3 bases and the J segment 1 base; nucleotides outside the gene matches: 1. CDR3 size: 15 residues. Germline V gene lookup returns CDR1 LNHDA and CDR2 SQIVND (reference sequence). CDR3 sequence (DNA): TGTGCCAGTAGTATGGGGACAGGGAGCAATCAGCCCCAGCATTTT. Residues: CASSMGTGSNQPQHF.

The V call is TRBV5-1, the J call TRBJ1-4, with TRBD1 matching over 7 bases. This CDR3 spans 15 amino acids. The V gene end was trimmed by 0 bases and the J gene end by 4 bases; junction bases not matched to a gene: 3. Per the germline V gene, CDR1 is SGHRS and CDR2 is YFSETQ. The CDR3 region is CASSLEGQDNEKLFF. DNA of the CDR3: TGCGCCAGCAGCTTGGAAGGACAGGATAATGAAAAACTGTTTTTT.

This clone was counted between two and nine times. This rearrangement joins TRBV7-9 to TRBJ1-6; D is possibly TRBD1 (5 bases). V was trimmed by 1 base and J by 1 base, leaving 8 bases between them. The length of the CDR3 is 16 residues. The germline V gene has CDR1 SEHNR and CDR2 FQNEAQ (reference sequence). CDR3 sequence reads: CASSLDRGSYNSPLHF. CDR3 nucleotide sequence: TGTGCCAGCAGCTTAGATCGGGGGTCCTATAATTCACCCCTCCACTTT.

The rearrangement joins TRBV7-2 to TRBJ1-2; possible D gene TRBD1, 6 bases. Germline V gene lookup returns CDR1 SGHTA and CDR2 FQGNSA. Between the trimmed V and J ends, which lost 2 bases and 0 bases, there was a span of 13 bases. The CDR3 has 16 residues. CDR3 DNA: TGTGCCAGCAGCTTACGGGGGGGCCAAGCTAACTATGGCTACACCTTC. The encoded protein is CASSLRGGQANYGYTF.

The chain is built from TRBV7-2 and TRBJ1-5, with 7 bases matching TRBD1. Losses at the gene ends were 0 bases for V and 7 bases for J; bases not matched to a gene: 6. Per the germline V gene, CDR1 is SGHTA and CDR2 is FQGNSA. CDR3 length: 15 residues. CDR3 region: CASSLATGVEQPQHF. The CDR3 DNA reads as TGTGCCAGCAGCTTAGCCACAGGGGTGGAGCAGCCCCAGCATTTT.

This clone was found once. This rearrangement joins TRBV30 to TRBJ2-1, with D possibly TRBD1 on 6 matching bases. V was shortened by 3 bases and J by 9 bases, with 18 bases between the two germline ends. The CDR3 covers 14 residues. Germline V gene lookup returns CDR1 GTSNPN and CDR2 SVGIG (reference sequence). As DNA, the CDR3 is TGTGCCTGGAGCCGAGGCCACAGGGCCACTGAGCAGTTCTTC. Translation gives CAWSRGHRATEQFF. The full variable domain, in which reference TRBV30 and TRBJ2-1 provide the parts outside the CDR3, is SQTIHQWPATLVQPVGSPLSLECTVEGTSNPNLYWYRQAAGRGLQLLFYSVGIGQISSEVPQNLSASRPQDRQFILSSKKLLLSDSGFYLCAWSRGHRATEQFFGPGTRLTVL.

This clone was recorded once. The rearrangement uses TRBV25-1 and TRBJ2-2, with 12 bases fitting TRBD1. This CDR3 is 16 amino acids long. Per germline, CDR1 MGHDK and CDR2 SYGVNS. After removal of 7 bases from V and 5 bases from J, the junction contained 8 bases not matched to a gene. The chain's CDR3 is CASTPRDRGQTGELFF. The CDR3 region has the DNA TGTGCCAGCACCCCCCGGGACAGGGGGCAGACCGGGGAGCTGTTTTTT.

The chain joins TRBV6-5 to TRBJ2-3, with D perhaps TRBD2 (5 bases). This CDR3 is 13 amino acids long. V lost 2 bases and J lost 6, with 9 bases in between. Germline assignment: CDR1 MNHEY and CDR2 SVGAGI. The DNA of the CDR3 is TGTGCCAGCAGTTACCCCGGGGTTGATACGCAGTATTTT. Its translation: CASSYPGVDTQYF.

The chain couples TRBV7-9 to TRBJ2-3; the D gene is possibly TRBD2 (5 bases). V lost 2 bases and J lost 6, with 6 bases in between. The germline CDR1 and CDR2 sequences are SEHNR and FQNEAQ (reference sequence). CDR3 length equals 12 residues. CDR3 residues: CASSLTRDTQYF. The CDR3, as DNA: TGTGCCAGCAGCTTAACTAGGGATACGCAGTATTTT.

This sequence joins TRBV5-1 and TRBJ2-3; 9 bases agree with TRBD2. Germline V lookup: CDR1 SGHRS, CDR2 YFSETQ. V was pared by 5 bases and J by 2 bases, with 6 bases of the junction left unmatched. The CDR3 extends over 15 amino acids. CDR3 DNA: TGCGCCAGCAGGTTAGCGGGGGCCTACACAGATACGCAGTATTTT. Its protein is CASRLAGAYTDTQYF.